The sequence of this TCR beta chain was determined in a study of monozygotic twins with inflammatory bowel disease. In germline, CDR1 is SGDLS, CDR2 YYNGEE. The CDR3 is 14 residues long. Study-wide results and caveats: Comparison of concordant versus discordant twins revealed no difference in repertoire similarity, possibly due to limited power.

Each CDR3 protein gets one entry in TCRdb, which reprocessed the 5' RACE reads and gives no DNA. This table lists more than 100,000 distinct CDR3 sequences. In the case of this clonotype: Its antigen remains unidentified.

This chain links TRBV9 with TRBJ2-7. The clonotype comes from a human donor with ulcerative colitis or Crohn's disease, or a healthy co-twin of an affected twin (not recorded which). Source material: blood. CDR3 in amino acids: CASSVARSSDEQYF.